This is a list of T cell receptor beta chains from one sample in a study of T cells in localized non-small cell lung cancer. Using immunoSEQ multiplex PCR, the repertoire was profiled, and TCRdb retains in-frame clones only, with some absent. The sample carries tens of thousands of clones, around 89% recorded once. The sequencing here drew on peripheral blood, taken before any cancer treatment. The receptor source for this set is a woman aged 35-75 years with stage I squamous cell lung carcinoma. The CDR3 runs from the conserved cysteine through the conserved F or W. D genes are given only for firm matches. The size field is filled for only some rows; it gives once, few, many or a size class.

v_call	d_call	clone_size	j_call	cdr3_nt	cdr3_aa
TRBV14	NA	NA	TRBJ2-7	TGTGCCAGCAGCTCGAGCTACGAGCAGTACTTC	CASSSSYEQYF
TRBV5-1	TRBD1	few	TRBJ1-2	TGCGCCAGCAGCTTGTCCGCAACAGGGGGCGGTGGCTACACCTTC	CASSLSATGGGGYTF
TRBV9	NA	NA	TRBJ1-1	TGTGCCAGCAGCGTACAAACGGGTACTGAAGCTTTCTTT	CASSVQTGTEAFF
TRBV5-6	TRBD2	NA	TRBJ2-1	TGTGCCAGCAGCCCAGGACTAGAGAGGTCCTACAATGAGCAGTTCTTC	CASSPGLERSYNEQFF
TRBV7-9	NA	NA	TRBJ2-7	TGTGCCAGCAGCCCCCGGGCTAGCGCAGTCTACGAGCAGTACTTC	CASSPRASAVYEQYF
TRBV30	NA	NA	TRBJ1-3	TGTGCCTGGAGTGTACGGGTGACAGGCCAAAACACCATATATTTT	CAWSVRVTGQNTIYF
TRBV19	TRBD1	NA	TRBJ1-1	TGTGCCAGTAGTATATACCGCCACAGGGGATCGAGCAACACTGAAGCTTTCTTT	CASSIYRHRGSSNTEAFF
TRBV7-2	NA	NA	TRBJ1-1	TGTGCCAGCAGCTTAGCCGCCCTGAACACTGAAGCTTTCTTT	CASSLAALNTEAFF
TRBV2	NA	NA	TRBJ2-1	TGTGCCAGCAGTGATCAGGGAAGCTCCTACAATGAGCAGTTCTTC	CASSDQGSSYNEQFF
TRBV7-6	TRBD1	NA	TRBJ1-1	TGTGCCAGCAGCTTAGTTGGGGAAACAGGGGGCGCTTGGGGCACTGAAGCTTTCTTT	CASSLVGETGGAWGTEAFF
TRBV11-3	TRBD2	NA	TRBJ2-7	TGTGCCAGCAGCTTAACTAGCGGGACCTCCTACGAGCAGTACTTC	CASSLTSGTSYEQYF
TRBV27	NA	NA	TRBJ1-2	TGTGCCAGCAGTGCCCTCTCCCTTACAGCGATGAACTATGGCTACACCTTC	CASSALSLTAMNYGYTF
TRBV2	NA	NA	TRBJ1-6	TGTGCCAGCAGTGAGGGGCGGGGGGCCTCCTATAATTCACCCCTCCACTTT	CASSEGRGASYNSPLHF
TRBV7-6	NA	NA	TRBJ2-7	TGTGCCAGCAGCGCCGATGCTGGGGGCCACGAGCAGTACTTC	CASSADAGGHEQYF
TRBV30	TRBD1	NA	TRBJ1-5	TGTGCCTGGGGGGCAGGGGGCGATCAGCCCCAGCATTTT	CAWGAGGDQPQHF
TRBV4-2	NA	once	TRBJ1-2	TGTGCCAGCAGCCAAGATTGGGGAGGGGATGGCTACACCTTC	CASSQDWGGDGYTF
TRBV4-1	TRBD2	NA	TRBJ2-1	TGCGCCAGCAGCCAAGGGGGCGGGGGGGCCGTAGAGCAGTTCTTC	CASSQGGGGAVEQFF
TRBV6-1	TRBD1	NA	TRBJ1-2	TGTGCCAGCACCCAGGGGGCGCGGGCTAACTATGGCTACACCTTC	CASTQGARANYGYTF
TRBV6-5	NA	NA	TRBJ2-7	TGTGCCAGCAGTTACTCTTCCGGAGGTGGGGAGCAGTACTTC	CASSYSSGGGEQYF
TRBV2	NA	once	TRBJ1-1	TGTGCCAGCAGTCGGGGAGGAGACACTGAAGCTTTCTTT	CASSRGGDTEAFF
TRBV2	NA	NA	TRBJ1-2	TGTGCCAGCAGTGATGCTCTGGGGGGCGTCGGCTACACCTTC	CASSDALGGVGYTF
TRBV27	NA	NA	TRBJ1-2	TGTGCCAGCAGTGGACGGGAACAGGGCTCTGGCTACACCTTC	CASSGREQGSGYTF
TRBV29-1	NA	NA	TRBJ2-6	TGCAGCGTCTGGGACCTCTCTGGGGCCAACGTCCTGACTTTC	CSVWDLSGANVLTF